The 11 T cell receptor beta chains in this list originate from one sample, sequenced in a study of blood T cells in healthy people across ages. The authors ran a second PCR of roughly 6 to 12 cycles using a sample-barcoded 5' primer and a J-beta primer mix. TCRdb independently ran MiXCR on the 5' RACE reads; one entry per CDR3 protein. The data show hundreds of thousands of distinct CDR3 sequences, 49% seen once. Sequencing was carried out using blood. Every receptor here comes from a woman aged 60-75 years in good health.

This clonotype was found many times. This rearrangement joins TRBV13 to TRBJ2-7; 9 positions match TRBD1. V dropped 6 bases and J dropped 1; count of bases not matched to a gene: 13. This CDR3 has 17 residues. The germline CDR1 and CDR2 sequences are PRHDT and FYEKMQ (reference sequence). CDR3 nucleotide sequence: TGTGCCAGCAGAGAACAGGGGGCAGGAGCGAGATCCTACGAGCAGTACTTC. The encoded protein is CASREQGAGARSYEQYF.

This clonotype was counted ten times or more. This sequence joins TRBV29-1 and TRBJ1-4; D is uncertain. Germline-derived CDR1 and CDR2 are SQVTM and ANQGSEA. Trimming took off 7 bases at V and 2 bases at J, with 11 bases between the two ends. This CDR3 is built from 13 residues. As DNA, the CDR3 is TGCAGCGCAGACGGCGGTACTAATGAAAAACTGTTTTTT. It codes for CSADGGTNEKLFF.

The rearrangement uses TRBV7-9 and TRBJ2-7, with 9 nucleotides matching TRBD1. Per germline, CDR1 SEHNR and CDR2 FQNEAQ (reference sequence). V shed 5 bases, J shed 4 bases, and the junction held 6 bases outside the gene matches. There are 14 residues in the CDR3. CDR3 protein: CASSAGQGQYEQYF. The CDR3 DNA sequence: TGTGCCAGCAGCGCAGGACAGGGGCAGTACGAGCAGTACTTC.

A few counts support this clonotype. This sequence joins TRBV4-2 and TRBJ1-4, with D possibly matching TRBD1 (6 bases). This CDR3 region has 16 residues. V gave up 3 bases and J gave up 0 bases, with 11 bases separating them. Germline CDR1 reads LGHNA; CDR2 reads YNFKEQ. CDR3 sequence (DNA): TGTGCCAGCAGCCAGGCCAGGGGTACAACTAATGAAAAACTGTTTTTT. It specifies CASSQARGTTNEKLFF.

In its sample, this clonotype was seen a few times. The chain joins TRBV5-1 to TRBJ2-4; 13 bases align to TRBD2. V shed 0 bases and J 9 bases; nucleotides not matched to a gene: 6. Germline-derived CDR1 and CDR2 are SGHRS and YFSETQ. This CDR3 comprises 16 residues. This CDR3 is CASSLGTSGSRSIQYF. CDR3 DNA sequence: TGCGCCAGCAGCTTGGGGACTAGCGGGAGCAGGAGCATTCAGTACTTC.

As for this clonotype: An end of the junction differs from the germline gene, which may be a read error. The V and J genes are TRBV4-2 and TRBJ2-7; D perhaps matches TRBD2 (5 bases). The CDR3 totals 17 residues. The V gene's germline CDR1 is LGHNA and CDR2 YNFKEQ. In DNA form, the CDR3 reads TGTGCCGGCAGCCAAGAGCTCCTGGCGGGTCGTTCCTACGAGCAGTACTTC. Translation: CAGSQELLAGRSYEQYF.

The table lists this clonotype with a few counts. CDR3 residues: CASSATGTPYEQYF. In DNA form, the CDR3 reads TGTGCCAGCAGCGCAACAGGGACCCCCTACGAGCAGTACTTC. The chain combines TRBV9 with TRBJ2-7, with D tentatively TRBD1 (6 bases). The CDR3 has 14 amino acids. V was clipped by 3 bases and J by 2 bases, with 12 bases between them. Germline V CDR1 and CDR2: SGDLS, YYNGEE.

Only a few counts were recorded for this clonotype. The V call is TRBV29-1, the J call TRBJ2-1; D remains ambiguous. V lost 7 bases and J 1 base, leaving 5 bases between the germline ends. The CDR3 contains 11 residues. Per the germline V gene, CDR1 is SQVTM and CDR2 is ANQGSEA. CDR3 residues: CSGSSYNEQFF. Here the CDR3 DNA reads TGCAGCGGGAGTTCCTACAATGAGCAGTTCTTC.

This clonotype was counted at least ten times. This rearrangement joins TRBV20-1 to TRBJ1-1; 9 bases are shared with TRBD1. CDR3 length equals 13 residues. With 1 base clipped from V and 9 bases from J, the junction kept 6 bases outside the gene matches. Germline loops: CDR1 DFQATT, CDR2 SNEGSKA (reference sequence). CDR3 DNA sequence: TGCAGTGCTAGAGTGAGACAGGGGGATAAAGCTTTCTTT. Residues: CSARVRQGDKAFF.

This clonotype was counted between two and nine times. The CDR3: CASSFRLSNTEAFF. CDR3 bases: TGTGCCAGCAGCTTTCGGCTCTCGAACACTGAAGCTTTCTTT. The chain is built from TRBV7-2 and TRBJ1-1; D ambiguous. V lost 3 bases and J 1 base, leaving 9 bases between the germline ends. This CDR3 has 14 amino acids. CDR1 is SGHTA, CDR2 FQGNSA, per germline.

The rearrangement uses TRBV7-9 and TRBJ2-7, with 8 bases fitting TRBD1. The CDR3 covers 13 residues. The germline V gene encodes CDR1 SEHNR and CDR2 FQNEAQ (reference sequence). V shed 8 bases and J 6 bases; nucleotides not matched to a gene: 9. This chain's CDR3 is CASRRTTGGEQYF. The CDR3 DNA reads TGTGCCAGCCGAAGAACCACAGGGGGCGAGCAGTACTTC.